The T cell receptor (beta chain) described here comes from a study of beta chain features in type 1 diabetes. Overall study context: Patients shared similar age, gender and cell yields with healthy donors.

Every isolated RNA sample was fully reverse transcribed, so sequencing captured expressed TCRB transcripts. Assay used: immunoSEQ multiplex PCR; TCRdb lists only in-frame clones, some missing. This table has under 550,000 clones, approximately 10% appearing once. Note on this clone: What it binds is not known.

This CDR3 is 18 amino acids long. V shed 5 bases, J shed 0 bases, and the junction held 13 bases outside the gene matches. The germline gives CDR1 SGHTA, CDR2 FQGNSA. Sorting with CD45RO/CCR7/CD25/CD127/CD95/CD27 yielded naive, central memory, regulatory and stem-like memory CD4+ cells. Study-wide results and caveats: In type 1 diabetes patients, VDJ junctions had fewer insertions; deletions at these junctions were more frequent. It was possible that PCR favored shorter templates, equally so in patients and controls.

This chain links TRBV7-2 with TRBJ2-7; 10 bases align to TRBD1. Sequences were obtained from naive CD4+ T cells from blood. This sequence originates from a woman in her late teens or twenties in good health. The chain's CDR3 is CASSLGQGLKLRSYEQYF. The CDR3 nucleotides are TGTGCCAGCAGCCTGGGACAGGGGTTAAAACTGCGCTCCTACGAGCAGTACTTC.